The entry below describes one T cell receptor (beta chain). The sample holds other DNA sequences that translate to the same CDR3. Germline V lookup: CDR1 SGHRS, CDR2 YFSETQ. This CDR3 spans 13 amino acids. V was pared by 0 bases and J by 3 bases, with 7 bases between. The data belong to a study of cytomegalovirus exposure and HLA in healthy donors. Primers included in the PCR were 60 Vbeta and 13 Jbeta primers. Assay: immunoSEQ multiplex PCR; the TCRdb copy retains only in-frame clones and omits some. This sample carries about 170,000 clones, 77% of them seen once, and the ten largest clones take 1.2% to 1.5%.

The receptor's source is a woman aged 25 to 45 in good health and CMV-seropositive. The sample was PBMCs. The chain uses TRBV5-1 and TRBJ2-7; D ambiguous. The CDR3 nucleotides are TGCGCCAGCAGCTTGGGGGCAGACTACGAGCAGTACTTC. This gives the protein CASSLGADYEQYF. Full variable domain (missing parts from reference TRBV5-1 and TRBJ2-7): KAGVTQTPRYLIKTRGQQVTLSCSPISGHRSVSWYQQTPGQGLQFLFEYFSETQRNKGNFPGRFSGRQFSNSRSEMNVSTLELGDSALYLCASSLGADYEQYFGPGTRLTVT.